This TCR beta chain was recovered during a study of shared clonotypes between healthy human individuals. Clones were sequenced by immunoSEQ multiplex PCR, and TCRdb holds only the in-frame ones, with some missing. Of about 690,000 clones listed, roughly 88% are singletons. On this clone: What it binds is not known.

The CDR3 extends over 14 amino acids. Germline V gives CDR1 SQVTM, CDR2 ANQGSEA. The V end lost 7 bases, the J end lost 4 bases, and 14 bases lay between the germline ends. Findings and limits, study-wide: A generally larger estimated richness was seen in naive subsets than in memory subsets.

The sample consisted of memory CD8+ T cells from PBMCs. The subset: CD45RO+ cells pooled with CCR7-negative TemRA cells. The V gene is TRBV29-1, the J gene TRBJ2-6; TRBD2 might be the D (5 bases). The receptor's source is a man between 18 and 29 years old in good health. Some clones in this sample may be carry-over from other donors' samples. The CDR3: CSALTGLGANVLTF. CDR3 DNA: TGCAGCGCCCTCACGGGGTTAGGGGCCAACGTCCTGACTTTC.